These 3 T cell receptor beta chains were sequenced from one sample in a study of identical twins. TCRdb passed the 5' RACE reads through MiXCR, listing each CDR3 protein once. The sample shows some 760,000 distinct CDR3 sequences, approximately 18% of them seen only once. These same data were also listed under a study on T cells expressing NK-cell markers.

Sequencing was performed on PBMCs. The receptors derive from a woman between 18 and 29 years old in good health.

This clonotype showed up just a few times. The rearrangement joins TRBV5-1 to TRBJ2-1, with a possible D match to TRBD1 (7 bases). The CDR3 contains 15 residues. The germline CDR1 and CDR2 sequences are SGHRS and YFSETQ. V shed 0 bases and J shed 3 bases, with 10 bases lying between them. The CDR3 spells CASSLVQGGYNEQFF. The CDR3 DNA follows: TGCGCCAGCAGCTTGGTCCAGGGGGGCTACAATGAGCAGTTCTTC.

This clonotype was seen more than once but under ten times. CDR3 coding DNA: TGCAGTGCTAGAGATTGGGCTAGCGGGGGGCGGATACAAGAGACCCAGTACTTC. Its protein product is CSARDWASGGRIQETQYF. The V call is TRBV20-1, the J call TRBJ2-5, with 11 positions matching TRBD2. The V gene's germline CDR1 is DFQATT and CDR2 SNEGSKA (reference sequence). The CDR3 runs to 18 residues. V shed 0 bases and J 2 bases; nucleotides not matched to a gene: 11.

In this sample, this clonotype turned up a few times. The chain recombines TRBV7-2 with TRBJ2-4; TRBD2 aligns across 8 bases. Per the germline V gene, CDR1 is SGHTA and CDR2 is FQGNSA. V gave up 3 bases and J gave up 6 bases; unmatched junction bases: 4. The CDR3 has 14 residues. The CDR3 DNA sequence: TGTGCCAGCAGCTTCTCGGGAGGGGGAAACATTCAGTACTTC. It codes for CASSFSGGGNIQYF. Using reference TRBV7-2 and TRBJ2-4 for the parts outside the CDR3, the full variable domain is GAGVSQSPSNKVTEKGKDVELRCDPISGHTALYWYRQSLGQGLEFLIYFQGNSAPDKSGLPSDRFSAERTGGSVSTLTIQRTQQEDSAVYLCASSFSGGGNIQYFGAGTRLSVL.